The 20 T cell receptor beta chains below all came from one sample that was sequenced in a study of persistence of HIV-infected CD4 T cells. Cells were stimulated nonspecifically with anti-CD3/anti-CD28 magnetic beads. Responding CD4+ T cells were sorted by upregulation of both CD40 ligand and CD69. No antigen is known for these receptors. The libraries were made with immunoSEQ version 4 in survey mode. Repertoires were generated with immunoSEQ multiplex PCR, while TCRdb's copy carries only in-frame clones and drops some. The sample holds 43,000 or so clones, 70% to 90% seen once. Sequencing used CD4+ T cells sorted from PBMCs after roughly 17-hour stimulation, obtained from a patient who received antiretroviral therapy. These receptors originate from an adult man with HIV who was CMV-seropositive.

This rearrangement joins TRBV10-2 to TRBJ1-3; tentative D call: TRBD1 (5 bases). The CDR3 runs 17 residues. From germline, CDR1 is WSHSY and CDR2 SAAADI. Deletions cut 10 bases from V and 0 bases from J, with 22 bases between. CDR3 sequence: CATQKGLQGNSGNTIYF. CDR3 coding DNA: TGCGCCACCCAAAAGGGACTTCAGGGTAACTCTGGAAACACCATATATTTT.

The gene calls are TRBV25-1 and TRBJ1-1, with D tentatively TRBD1 (5 bases). Germline CDR1 and CDR2: MGHDK and SYGVNS. The CDR3 loop spans 13 amino acids. V dropped 5 bases and J dropped 4 bases, with 11 bases sitting between them. CDR3 loop: CASSRKGSTEAFF. The DNA for the CDR3 is TGTGCCAGCAGTAGGAAGGGGTCCACTGAAGCTTTCTTT. Using reference TRBV25-1 and TRBJ1-1 for the parts outside the CDR3, the full variable domain is EADIYQTPRYLVIGTGKKITLECSQTMGHDKMYWYQQDPGMELHLIHYSYGVNSTEKGDLSSESTVSRIRTEHFPLTLESARPSHTSQYLCASSRKGSTEAFFGQGTRLTVV.

The chain combines TRBV9 with TRBJ1-1; D is ambiguous. Trimming removed 10 bases at V and 0 bases at J, with 13 bases between. In germline, CDR1 is SGDLS, CDR2 YYNGEE. The CDR3 loop spans 13 amino acids. The CDR3 protein is CASSGQLNTEAFF. The CDR3 nucleotides read TGTGCCTCCTCCGGGCAGCTGAACACTGAAGCTTTCTTT.

The chain joins TRBV5-4 to TRBJ2-2, with 9 bases identical to TRBD1. Germline lookup yields CDR1 SGHNT and CDR2 YYREEE (reference sequence). Trimming took 4 bases from V and 2 from J; bases not matched to a gene: 9. CDR3 size: 17 residues. CDR3 sequence reads: CASSRDRVQVNTGELFF. CDR3 in DNA: TGTGCCAGCAGCAGGGACAGGGTCCAGGTCAACACCGGGGAGCTGTTTTTT.

V is TRBV6-4 and J is TRBJ1-5; D is uncertain. Trimming removed 2 bases at V and 0 bases at J, with 11 bases between. This CDR3 is 16 amino acids long. Germline V lookup: CDR1 MRHNA, CDR2 SNTAGT. The CDR3 DNA sequence: TGTGCCAGCAGTGACCCTGTAGGCTATAGCAATCAGCCCCAGCATTTT. Amino acid sequence: CASSDPVGYSNQPQHF.

This clone has only a few counts. The chain employs TRBV7-3 and TRBJ2-1; 12 bases match TRBD2. V shed 1 base, J shed 7 bases, and the junction held 11 bases outside the gene matches. Germline CDR1 reads SGHTA; CDR2 reads FQGTGA. The CDR3 contains 18 residues. This CDR3 is CASSLRASGGAKLNEQFF. The CDR3 DNA is TGTGCCAGCAGCTTAAGGGCTAGCGGGGGGGCCAAGTTGAATGAGCAGTTCTTC.

The rearrangement joins TRBV28 to TRBJ2-7; TRBD2 aligns across 13 bases. The germline gives CDR1 MDHEN, CDR2 SYDVKM. Trimming at V came to 1 base and at J to 2 bases, leaving 2 bases not matched to a gene. The CDR3 is made up of 16 amino acids. The CDR3 nucleotides are TGTGCCAGCAGTTTATTAACTAGCGGGGGGGCCTACGAGCAGTACTTC. Protein sequence: CASSLLTSGGAYEQYF.

This clone was detected only once. CDR3 sequence: CASRGEYGYTF. As DNA, the CDR3 is TGTGCCAGCCGGGGCGAGTATGGCTACACCTTC. This sequence joins TRBV2 and TRBJ1-2, with D perhaps TRBD1 (5 bases). This CDR3 is built from 11 residues. Germline V CDR1 and CDR2: SNHLY, FYNNEI. The V end lost 8 bases, the J end lost 5 bases, and 9 bases lay between the germline ends.

The chain joins TRBV19 to TRBJ1-2; D ambiguous. The CDR3 runs 16 residues. Per the germline V gene, CDR1 is LNHDA and CDR2 is SQIVND (reference sequence). Trimming shortened V by 2 bases and J by 3 bases, and 16 bases separated the two germline ends. CDR3 amino acids: CASSINAGQVDYGYTF. The CDR3 nucleotides read TGTGCCAGTAGTATAAATGCGGGCCAGGTCGACTATGGCTACACCTTC.

For the CDR3, the DNA is TGTGCCAGCAGTCTTGGACAGAACACTGAAGCTTTCTTT. Translation gives CASSLGQNTEAFF. The rearrangement uses TRBV12-3 or TRBV12-4 and TRBJ1-1; D perhaps matches TRBD1 (5 bases). The CDR3 has 13 amino acids. V was clipped by 5 bases and J by 1 base, with 8 bases between them.

This chain links TRBV10-3 with TRBJ1-2; TRBD1 agrees at 7 bases. The CDR3 is made up of 13 amino acids. CDR1 and CDR2 from the germline V gene are ENHRY and SYGVKD. Trimming cost V 4 bases and J 6 bases; bases outside gene matches: 5. The CDR3 bases are TGTGCCATCAGTGGACAGGGTGCGGATGGCTACACCTTC. Its translation is CAISGQGADGYTF.

The gene calls are TRBV19 and TRBJ1-5; TRBD1 matches 7 bases. Germline CDR1 LNHDA, CDR2 SQIVND (reference sequence). The CDR3 extends over 17 amino acids. With V trimmed by 6 bases and J by 6 bases, 17 bases remained unmatched. In DNA form, the CDR3 reads TGTGCCAGTAGGACCCACGGTATAGGGGGCACGGCTCAGCCCCAGCATTTT. Protein sequence: CASRTHGIGGTAQPQHF.

The chain recombines TRBV27 with TRBJ2-4; possibly TRBD1 for D (6 bases). This CDR3 has 14 residues. V was pared by 7 bases and J by 2 bases, with 12 bases between. CDR1 is MNHEY, CDR2 SMNVEV, per germline (reference sequence). The CDR3 is CASNPQGSKNIQYF. The DNA for the CDR3 is TGTGCCAGCAACCCCCAGGGGTCCAAAAACATTCAGTACTTC.

This clone was seen a single time. The V and J genes are TRBV6-5 and TRBJ1-5; a possible D gene is TRBD1 (6 bases). CDR1 and CDR2 from the germline V gene are MNHEY and SVGAGI. V was pared by 6 bases and J by 1 base, with 13 bases between. The CDR3 consists of 15 residues. This CDR3 reads CASRFYRESNQPQHF. In DNA, the CDR3 is TGTGCCAGCAGGTTCTACAGGGAGAGCAATCAGCCCCAGCATTTT.

The chain carries TRBV10-3 and TRBJ2-1, with 11 bases that match TRBD1. The CDR3 is 17 residues long. V was clipped by 2 bases and J by 6 bases; unmatched bases: 9. CDR1 is ENHRY, CDR2 SYGVKD, per germline. The CDR3 reads CAISETSGQGARNEQFF. The CDR3 coding sequence is TGTGCCATCAGTGAGACGTCCGGACAGGGGGCGCGCAATGAGCAGTTCTTC.

V gene TRBV27 combines with J gene TRBJ2-2, with 10 bases identical to TRBD1. Trimming at V came to 8 bases and at J to 5 bases, leaving 5 bases not matched to a gene. CDR3 length: 14 residues. Germline loops: CDR1 MNHEY, CDR2 SMNVEV (reference sequence). The CDR3 coding sequence is TGTGCCAGCCGGGACAGGGGTCGGACCGGGGAGCTGTTTTTT. Translated: CASRDRGRTGELFF.

The rearrangement uses TRBV6-5 and TRBJ2-7; the match to TRBD1 covers 9 bases. The CDR3 covers 12 residues. Germline CDR1 and CDR2: MNHEY and SVGAGI. The V and J ends lost 6 bases and 12 bases, in that order; junction bases with no gene match: 9. CDR3 protein: CASREGQGRPYF. DNA of the CDR3: TGTGCCAGCAGGGAGGGACAGGGACGTCCGTACTTC.

This chain joins TRBV19 and TRBJ2-1; 7 nucleotides align to TRBD1. The CDR3 covers 14 residues. From germline, CDR1 is LNHDA and CDR2 SQIVND (reference sequence). Trimming cost V 6 bases and J 1 base; bases outside gene matches: 3. CDR3 protein: CASRGRGSYNEQFF. CDR3 coding DNA: TGTGCCAGTAGAGGCAGGGGGTCCTACAATGAGCAGTTCTTC. Full variable domain (rest looked up from reference TRBV19 and TRBJ2-1): DGGITQSPKYLFRKEGQNVTLSCEQNLNHDAMYWYRQDPGQGLRLIYYSQIVNDFQKGDIAEGYSVSREKKESFPLTVTSAQKNPTAFYLCASRGRGSYNEQFFGPGTRLTVL.

The CDR3 DNA sequence: TGTGCCAGTAGTATAGATGCTACCACAAGCACAGATACGCAGTATTTT. This codes for CASSIDATTSTDTQYF. The chain links TRBV19 to TRBJ2-3; D is unclear. The length of the CDR3 is 16 residues. The germline CDR1 and CDR2 sequences are LNHDA and SQIVND (reference sequence). V was clipped by 0 bases and J by 0 bases, with 10 bases between them.

The DNA of the CDR3 is TGTGCCAGCAGCTTCCGGACTAGCGGGCAATTCAATGAGCAGTTCTTC. Its protein product is CASSFRTSGQFNEQFF. The chain uses TRBV7-3 and TRBJ2-1, with 11 bases matching TRBD2. The CDR3 is 16 amino acids. In germline, CDR1 is SGHTA, CDR2 FQGTGA. With 3 bases clipped from V and 6 bases from J, the junction kept 7 bases outside the gene matches.